Below are 12 T cell receptor beta chains sequenced from a single sample in a study of CD8+ T cells in alopecia areata. Extracted RNA was reverse transcribed, and the resulting cDNA served as sequencing template. Method: immunoSEQ multiplex PCR; TCRdb's copy keeps in-frame clones and lacks some. This table holds about 110,000 clones, roughly 60% found once. What was sequenced was CD8+ T cells sorted from blood. The source is a human donor in good health.

The sample holds one count of this clone. V and J are TRBV13 and TRBJ2-3; TRBD1 aligns across 8 bases. Looked up from germline, CDR1 is PRHDT and CDR2 is FYEKMQ (reference sequence). This CDR3 has 16 residues. J lost 2 bases, V lost 2 bases, and 6 bases had no gene match. The CDR3 DNA follows: TGTGCCAGCAGCTTAATTTGGGACAGGCTCACAGATACGCAGTATTTT. It specifies CASSLIWDRLTDTQYF.

CDR3 residues: CASSLAFGQGEETQYF. The CDR3 DNA reads as TGTGCCAGCAGCTTAGCCTTTGGACAGGGGGAAGAGACCCAGTACTTC. The J gene is TRBJ2-5, the V gene TRBV7-2, with 10 bases that match TRBD1. J lost 3 bases, V lost 0 bases, and 4 bases had no gene match. From germline, CDR1 is SGHTA and CDR2 FQGNSA. The CDR3 is 16 amino acids.

This clone was recorded once. The gene calls are TRBV7-9 and TRBJ2-1; 12 bases line up with TRBD2. The germline CDR1 and CDR2 sequences are SEHNR and FQNEAQ (reference sequence). V trimming: 5 bases; J trimming: 4 bases; junction bases outside the gene matches: 3. CDR3 length equals 15 residues. The CDR3 region has the DNA TGTGCCAGCAGCACTAGCGGGGGGCAATACAATGAGCAGTTCTTC. Encoded protein: CASSTSGGQYNEQFF.

This clone was counted only a few times. The chain uses TRBV13 and TRBJ2-7, with TRBD1 as a possible D gene (6 bases). CDR1 is PRHDT and CDR2 is FYEKMQ in the germline V gene (reference sequence). There are 16 residues in the CDR3. The V and J ends lost 5 bases and 2 bases respectively, with 19 bases between them. The CDR3 bases are TGTGCCAGCAGCCCGACGACAGGCCTGAAGGCCTACGAGCAGTACTTC. As protein: CASSPTTGLKAYEQYF.

This chain links TRBV6-5 with TRBJ1-2; 8 positions match TRBD1. From germline, CDR1 is MNHEY and CDR2 SVGAGI. The CDR3 loop spans 15 amino acids. Trimming cost V 6 bases and J 3 bases; bases outside gene matches: 9. The CDR3 here is CASRFWTGTDYGYTF. The CDR3 nucleotides are TGTGCCAGCAGATTTTGGACAGGGACTGACTATGGCTACACCTTC.

This clone was observed a few times. This chain connects TRBV29-1 to TRBJ1-2, with 8 bases that match TRBD1. V trimming: 7 bases; J trimming: 6 bases; junction bases outside the gene matches: 7. Germline loops: CDR1 SQVTM, CDR2 ANQGSEA. The CDR3 runs 12 residues. CDR3 coding DNA: TGCAGCGCAGGGGGCGCGATAGATGGCTACACCTTC. Amino acid sequence: CSAGGAIDGYTF.

This clone has only a few counts. This may arise from a read error, as a much more abundant clone is one base away. This chain connects TRBV5-1 to TRBJ1-4; D unclear. The length of the CDR3 is 14 residues. CDR1 is SGHRS, CDR2 YFSETQ, per germline. The CDR3 protein is CASSLVATNEKLFF. For the CDR3, the DNA is TGTGCCAGCAGCTTGGTTGCAACTAATGAAAAACTGTTTTTT.

This clone was picked up a small number of times. The V call is TRBV4-3, the J call TRBJ1-5; tentative D call: TRBD1 (5 bases). Trimming shortened V by 2 bases and J by 3 bases, and 11 bases separated the two germline ends. CDR1 LGHNA and CDR2 YSLEER come from the germline V gene. The CDR3 extends over 15 amino acids. The chain's CDR3 is CASSQWSGPNQPQHF. DNA for the CDR3: TGCGCCAGCAGCCAATGGTCAGGGCCCAATCAGCCCCAGCATTTT.

This clone was detected a few times. The chain couples TRBV6-6 to TRBJ2-5, with D unclear. Germline V gene data show CDR1 as MNHNY and CDR2 as SVGAGI (reference sequence). V was shortened by 4 bases and J by 6 bases, with 15 bases between the two germline ends. The CDR3 has 14 amino acids. Here the CDR3 reads CASSWAGLTQTQYF. CDR3 coding DNA: TGTGCCAGCAGTTGGGCAGGCCTAACACAGACCCAGTACTTC.

The chain joins TRBV9 to TRBJ2-3; tentative D call: TRBD2 (5 bases). CDR1 SGDLS and CDR2 YYNGEE come from the germline V gene. This CDR3 spans 15 amino acids. Trimming shortened V by 2 bases and J by 2 bases, and 12 bases separated the two germline ends. The CDR3 region has the DNA TGTGCCAGCAGCGTCTTCCGGGATCCCACAGATACGCAGTATTTT. It translates to CASSVFRDPTDTQYF.

This clone was observed a few times. The V gene is TRBV13, the J gene TRBJ1-6; 10 bases are a match to TRBD1. Germline V gene sequence: CDR1 PRHDT, CDR2 FYEKMQ (reference sequence). The CDR3 has 14 residues. After removal of 1 base from V and 11 bases from J, the junction contained 2 bases not matched to a gene. CDR3 nucleotides: TGTGCCAGCAGCTTAGAAGGGACAGGGGCACCCCTCCACTTT. Protein product: CASSLEGTGAPLHF.

The chain joins TRBV5-1 to TRBJ2-7, with TRBD2 matching over 15 bases. The CDR3 spans 17 residues. J was trimmed by 0 bases and V by 4 bases; bases with no gene match: 5. Per germline, CDR1 SGHRS and CDR2 YFSETQ. In DNA, the CDR3 is TGCGCCAGCAGCATGGGACTAGCGGGGGGTCCCTCCTACGAGCAGTACTTC. Translating gives CASSMGLAGGPSYEQYF.